This entry features one T cell receptor beta chain sequence. Antigen unknown. PCR was performed using 60 Vbeta and 13 Jbeta primers. The method was immunoSEQ multiplex PCR; TCRdb's version includes in-frame clones alone and lacks a portion of them. This table holds over 110,000 clones, about four fifths found once. This entry comes from a study of cytomegalovirus exposure and HLA in healthy donors. Study-level results: As a later analysis revealed, most CMV-associated TCR beta chains appeared HLA-restricted. A later look showed TCR association rates differing by HLA locus, highest for DRB1 and lowest for HLA-C. Among TCR sequences, most were rare, though some public TCRs appeared in many donors. Productive rates of about 87% or about 30% were seen for most TCR beta V segments in an earlier analysis.

Between the trimmed V and J ends, which lost 4 bases and 3 bases, there was a span of 12 bases. Germline CDR1 and CDR2: GTSNPN and SVGIG (reference sequence). There are 13 residues in the CDR3. This sequence joins TRBV30 and TRBJ1-1; a weak D match, TRBD1 (5 bases). Sequencing input: PBMCs. This receptor was identified in a man in his forties in good health and CMV-seronegative. CDR3 loop: CAWIGQGYTEAFF. The CDR3 nucleotides read TGTGCCTGGATTGGTCAGGGTTACACTGAAGCTTTCTTT. The full variable domain, completed using reference TRBV30 and TRBJ1-1, is SQTIHQWPATLVQPVGSPLSLECTVEGTSNPNLYWYRQAAGRGLQLLFYSVGIGQISSEVPQNLSASRPQDRQFILSSKKLLLSDSGFYLCAWIGQGYTEAFFGQGTRLTVV.